The clone carrying this T cell receptor (beta chain) was observed many times. Antigen unknown. The data derive from a study of T cells in Graves' hyperthyroidism and ophthalmopathy. Study-level background: Peripheral blood was secured at the point of initial diagnosis, before any treatment.

This CDR3 has 11 amino acids. The V gene's germline CDR1 is KGHSH and CDR2 LQKENI. Deletions cut 2 bases from V and 4 bases from J, with 1 base between. Study-wide points: Median prediction lead before ophthalmopathy onset was six to eight months with the model.

Newly diagnosed hyperthyroidism patients aged 18 to 65 years had disease lasting under 2 months. Regions amplified from RNA transcripts were the TCR beta CDR3 regions. The primer set for the first-round RT-PCR of the TCR CDR3 was HTBI. From the multiplex PCR reads, TCRdb called clonotypes with MiXCR, one entry per CDR3 protein. The sample lists fewer than 600,000 distinct CDR3 sequences; over 13% were seen once. The chain has TRBV18 and TRBJ2-3; D ambiguous. The material sequenced was blood. This sequence was found in a woman aged 18-35 years with Graves' hyperthyroidism. The DNA of the CDR3 is TGTGCCAGCTCACCAGCAGATACGCAGTATTTT. It translates to CASSPADTQYF.